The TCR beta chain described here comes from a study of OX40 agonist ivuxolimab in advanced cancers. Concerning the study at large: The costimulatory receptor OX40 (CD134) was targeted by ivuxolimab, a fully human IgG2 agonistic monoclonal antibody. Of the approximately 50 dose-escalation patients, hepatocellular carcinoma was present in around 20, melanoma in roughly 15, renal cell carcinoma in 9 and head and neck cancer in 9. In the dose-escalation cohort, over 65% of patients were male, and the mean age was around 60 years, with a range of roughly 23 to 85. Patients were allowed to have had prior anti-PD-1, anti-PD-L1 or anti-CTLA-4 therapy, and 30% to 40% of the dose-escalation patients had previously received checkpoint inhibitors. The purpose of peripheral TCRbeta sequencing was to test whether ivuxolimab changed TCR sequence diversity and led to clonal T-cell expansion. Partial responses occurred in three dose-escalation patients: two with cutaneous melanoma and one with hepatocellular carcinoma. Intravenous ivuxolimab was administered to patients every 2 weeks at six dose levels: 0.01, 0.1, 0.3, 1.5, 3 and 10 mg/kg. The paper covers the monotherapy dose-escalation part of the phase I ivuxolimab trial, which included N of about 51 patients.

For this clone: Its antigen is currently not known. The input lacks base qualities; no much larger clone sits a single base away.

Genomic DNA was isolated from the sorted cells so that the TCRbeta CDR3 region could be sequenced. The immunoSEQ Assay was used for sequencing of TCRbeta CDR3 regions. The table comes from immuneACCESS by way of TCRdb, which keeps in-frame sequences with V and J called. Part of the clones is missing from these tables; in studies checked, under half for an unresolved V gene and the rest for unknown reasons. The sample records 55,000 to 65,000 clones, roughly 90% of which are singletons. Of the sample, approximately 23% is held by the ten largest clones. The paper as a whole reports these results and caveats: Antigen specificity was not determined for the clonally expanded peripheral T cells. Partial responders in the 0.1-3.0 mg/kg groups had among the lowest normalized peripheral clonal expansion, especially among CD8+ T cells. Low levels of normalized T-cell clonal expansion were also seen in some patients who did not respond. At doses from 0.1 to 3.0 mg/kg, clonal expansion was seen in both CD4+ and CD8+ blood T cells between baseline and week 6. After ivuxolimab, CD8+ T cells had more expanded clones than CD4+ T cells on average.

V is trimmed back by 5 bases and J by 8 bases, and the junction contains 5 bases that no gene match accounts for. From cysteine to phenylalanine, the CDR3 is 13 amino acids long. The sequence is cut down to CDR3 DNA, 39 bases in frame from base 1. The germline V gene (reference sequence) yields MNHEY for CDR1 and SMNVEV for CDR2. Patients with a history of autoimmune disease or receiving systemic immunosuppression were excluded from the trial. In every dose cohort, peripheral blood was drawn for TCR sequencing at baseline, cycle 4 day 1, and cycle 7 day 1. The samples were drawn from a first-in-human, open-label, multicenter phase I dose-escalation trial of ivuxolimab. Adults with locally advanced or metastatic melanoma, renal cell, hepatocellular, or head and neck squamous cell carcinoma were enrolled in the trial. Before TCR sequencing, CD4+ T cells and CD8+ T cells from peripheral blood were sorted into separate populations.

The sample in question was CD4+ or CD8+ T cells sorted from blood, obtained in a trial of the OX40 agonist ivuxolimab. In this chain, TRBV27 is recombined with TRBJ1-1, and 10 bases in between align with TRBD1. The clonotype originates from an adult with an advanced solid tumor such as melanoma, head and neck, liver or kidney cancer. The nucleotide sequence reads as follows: TGTGCCAGCAGTGGGGACAGGGGTTCAGAAGCTTTCTTT. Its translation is CASSGDRGSEAFF.